Presented here are 2 T cell receptor beta chains from one specimen sequenced in a study of blood T cell repertoires in COVID-19. Libraries were prepared by immunoSEQ multiplex PCR; TCRdb keeps only in-frame clonotypes and omits some of them. Seen here are fewer than 200,000 clones, over 75% observed once, and the top ten hold approximately 0.48%. The sample comprised peripheral blood. These receptors originate from a man aged 45-65 years with acute or convalescent COVID-19.

The chain couples TRBV6-5 to TRBJ2-2; 7 bases match TRBD2. The V and J ends lost 6 bases and 4 bases, in that order; junction bases with no gene match: 8. Germline V gene sequence: CDR1 MNHEY, CDR2 SVGAGI. This CDR3 has 15 residues. The CDR3 sequence is CASRSGGRITGELFF. The DNA of the CDR3 is TGTGCCAGCAGAAGTGGCGGGAGAATCACCGGGGAGCTGTTTTTT.

This sequence joins TRBV28 and TRBJ2-5; 7 bases map to TRBD2. The CDR3 loop spans 18 amino acids. Germline V gives CDR1 MDHEN, CDR2 SYDVKM. V gave up 2 bases and J gave up 5 bases; unmatched junction bases: 17. Written as DNA, the CDR3 is TGTGCCAGCAGTTTAGGAGGGAGGGGAGGGACCCTCGGGGAGACCCAGTACTTC. The encoded protein is CASSLGGRGGTLGETQYF.